This passage covers 17 T cell receptor beta chains from one sample sequenced in a study of beta chain features in type 1 diabetes. Reverse transcription of all isolated RNA meant that expressed TCRB transcripts were sequenced. Data came from immunoSEQ multiplex PCR; TCRdb stores just in-frame clones and leaves some out. Of about 320,000 clones in the sample, 14% are singletons; the top ten hold over 5%. Sequencing was carried out using central memory CD4+ T cells from blood. The receptors derive from a young man in good health.

This clone appeared a few times. V usage is TRBV10-3 and J usage is TRBJ2-5; 8 nucleotides match TRBD2. Trimming took 5 bases from V and 1 from J; bases not matched to a gene: 6. The length of the CDR3 is 15 residues. CDR1 is ENHRY, CDR2 SYGVKD, per germline. In DNA form, the CDR3 reads TGTGCCATCAGTAAAGCGGGGGATTTCCAAGAGACCCAGTACTTC. It translates to CAISKAGDFQETQYF.

This chain joins TRBV11-3 and TRBJ2-7; D remains unclear. There are 15 residues in the CDR3. Germline V gives CDR1 SGHNT, CDR2 YENEEA. Trimming took 1 base from V and 2 from J, leaving 12 bases between them. The CDR3 DNA is TGTGCCAGCAGCTTAGTGGCTAGAGACCCCTACGAGCAGTACGTC. Its translation is CASSLVARDPYEQYV.

V gene TRBV5-8 combines with J gene TRBJ1-5; 7 positions agree with TRBD1. Germline V lookup: CDR1 SGHTS, CDR2 YDEGEE. This CDR3 is built from 15 residues. J gave up 6 bases and V 4 bases, and 10 bases lay outside the gene matches. CDR3 sequence: CASSKQGLGGQPQHF. For the CDR3, the DNA is TGTGCCAGCAGCAAACAGGGGCTAGGAGGTCAGCCCCAGCATTTT. The variable domain in full, with the rest retrieved from reference TRBV5-8 and TRBJ1-5, is EAGVTQSPTHLIKTRGQQATLRCSPISGHTSVYWYQQALGLGLQFLLWYDEGEERNRGNFPPRFSGRQFPNYSSELNVNALELEDSALYLCASSKQGLGGQPQHFGDGTRLSIL.

Only a few counts were recorded for this clone. This sequence joins TRBV5-1 and TRBJ1-1; no clear D gene. Germline CDR1 SGHRS, CDR2 YFSETQ. The CDR3 loop spans 15 amino acids. The V and J ends lost 2 bases and 0 bases respectively, with 11 bases between them. CDR3 loop: CASSLDVRLNTEAFF. CDR3 sequence (DNA): TGCGCCAGCAGCTTAGACGTGCGGTTGAACACTGAAGCTTTCTTT.

V and J are TRBV9 and TRBJ1-2; D is ambiguous. CDR3 size: 15 residues. CDR1 is SGDLS and CDR2 is YYNGEE in the germline V gene. V dropped 4 bases and J dropped 0 bases, with 13 bases sitting between them. The CDR3 loop reads CASSPAGGANYGYTF. For the CDR3, the DNA is TGTGCCAGCAGCCCCGCCGGAGGAGCTAACTATGGCTACACCTTC.

This clone was seen more than once but under ten times. This rearrangement joins TRBV7-9 to TRBJ2-2, with a possible D match to TRBD1 (6 bases). This CDR3 contains 13 residues. Per germline, CDR1 SEHNR and CDR2 FQNEAQ (reference sequence). Trimming shortened V by 7 bases and J by 6 bases, and 12 bases separated the two germline ends. The CDR3 is CASKKDSAGELFF. The CDR3 nucleotides are TGTGCCAGCAAAAAGGACAGCGCCGGGGAGCTGTTTTTT.

V and J are TRBV11-3 and TRBJ1-1; the D is unclear. The V and J ends lost 3 bases and 6 bases respectively, with 14 bases between them. The CDR3 has 14 amino acids. Germline loops: CDR1 SGHNT, CDR2 YENEEA. CDR3 sequence (DNA): TGTGCCAGCAGCTTTGGTGCAAAGGGCGCTGAAGCTTTCTTT. This sequence encodes CASSFGAKGAEAFF.

This clone has ten or more counts. The rearrangement uses TRBV7-9 and TRBJ2-1; tentative D call: TRBD2 (5 bases). V gave up 1 base and J gave up 6 bases, with 13 bases separating them. CDR1 is SEHNR and CDR2 is FQNEAQ in the germline V gene (reference sequence). The CDR3 has 15 residues. The CDR3 loop reads CASSLGLVEGNEQFF. CDR3 nucleotides: TGTGCCAGCAGCTTAGGCCTAGTCGAGGGCAATGAGCAGTTCTTC.

This chain links TRBV4-3 with TRBJ2-1; 9 positions match TRBD1. This CDR3 is built from 14 residues. Germline V CDR1 and CDR2: LGHNA, YSLEER. Unmatched junction bases numbered 5, after V lost 2 bases and J lost 9 bases. CDR3 region: CASSQPGTGTEQFF. The CDR3 DNA reads TGCGCCAGCAGCCAACCCGGGACAGGGACTGAGCAGTTCTTC.

CDR3 amino acids: CASSIRQGENEKLFF. The CDR3 region has the DNA TGTGCCAGCAGCATAAGACAGGGAGAGAATGAAAAACTGTTTTTT. This chain joins TRBV4-2 and TRBJ1-4; 7 bases agree with TRBD1. This CDR3 region has 15 residues. Trimming at V came to 5 bases and at J to 5 bases, leaving 8 bases not matched to a gene. The germline CDR1 and CDR2 sequences are LGHNA and YNFKEQ.

Concerning this clone: This specimen includes other DNA sequences encoding the same CDR3. The gene calls are TRBV5-1 and TRBJ1-6; D perhaps matches TRBD1 (6 bases). V was pared by 0 bases and J by 7 bases, with 11 bases between. CDR3 length: 15 residues. Germline-derived CDR1 and CDR2 are SGHRS and YFSETQ. In DNA form, the CDR3 reads TGCGCCAGCAGCTTGGAGGGGGAGGACAATTCACCCCTCCACTTT. Encoded protein: CASSLEGEDNSPLHF.

The chain joins TRBV5-1 to TRBJ1-1, with 9 bases that match TRBD1. This CDR3 contains 18 residues. V shed 5 bases, J shed 0 bases, and the junction held 14 bases outside the gene matches. CDR1 SGHRS and CDR2 YFSETQ come from the germline V gene. In DNA form, the CDR3 reads TGCGCCAGCAGAGAAAGACCCGGACAGGGGCTCATGAACACTGAAGCTTTCTTT. Translation: CASRERPGQGLMNTEAFF. Full variable domain (outside the CDR3, taken from reference TRBV5-1 and TRBJ1-1): KAGVTQTPRYLIKTRGQQVTLSCSPISGHRSVSWYQQTPGQGLQFLFEYFSETQRNKGNFPGRFSGRQFSNSRSEMNVSTLELGDSALYLCASRERPGQGLMNTEAFFGQGTRLTVV.

The V gene is TRBV7-2, the J gene TRBJ2-7; 8 positions match TRBD2. Germline CDR1 and CDR2: SGHTA and FQGNSA. The trim removed 5 bases at V and 9 bases at J, leaving 9 bases unmatched. The CDR3 runs to 13 residues. DNA for the CDR3: TGTGCCAGCAGCCCGGGACTAGGGGGTGCGCAGTACTTC. This codes for CASSPGLGGAQYF. Drawing the rest from reference TRBV7-2 and TRBJ2-7, the complete variable domain is GAGVSQSPSNKVTEKGKDVELRCDPISGHTALYWYRQSLGQGLEFLIYFQGNSAPDKSGLPSDRFSAERTGGSVSTLTIQRTQQEDSAVYLCASSPGLGGAQYFGPGTRLTVT.

This chain links TRBV19 with TRBJ2-5, with D perhaps TRBD1 or TRBD2 (6 bases each). The CDR3 has 14 amino acids. V was cut by 6 bases and J by 5 bases, with 16 bases left in between. CDR1 and CDR2 (germline): LNHDA, SQIVND (reference sequence). The CDR3, as DNA: TGTGCCAGTAGGACGAACGGGGGCGCGGAGACCCAGTACTTC. It is translated as CASRTNGGAETQYF.

CDR3 sequence (DNA): TGTGCCAGCAGCTTAGCGTGGTCCAATTGGAACACTGAAGCTTTCTTT. Protein product: CASSLAWSNWNTEAFF. The V call is TRBV7-2, the J call TRBJ1-1; unclear D gene. V was pared by 0 bases and J by 1 base, with 12 bases between. The germline V gene encodes CDR1 SGHTA and CDR2 FQGNSA. CDR3 size: 16 residues. The entire variable domain, with the rest obtained from reference TRBV7-2 and TRBJ1-1, is as follows: GAGVSQSPSNKVTEKGKDVELRCDPISGHTALYWYRQSLGQGLEFLIYFQGNSAPDKSGLPSDRFSAERTGGSVSTLTIQRTQQEDSAVYLCASSLAWSNWNTEAFFGQGTRLTVV.

V and J are TRBV9 and TRBJ2-3; 7 nucleotides agree with TRBD2. This CDR3 contains 16 residues. Germline V lookup: CDR1 SGDLS, CDR2 YYNGEE. V was clipped by 2 bases and J by 0 bases; unmatched bases: 6. CDR3 sequence reads: CASSVNSGYSTDTQYF. The CDR3 nucleotides are TGTGCCAGCAGCGTCAATAGCGGGTATAGCACAGATACGCAGTATTTT.

The V call is TRBV18, the J call TRBJ1-2, with D hard to call. Germline V lookup: CDR1 KGHSH, CDR2 LQKENI. The CDR3 is 18 amino acids. Deletions cut 0 bases from V and 0 bases from J, with 17 bases between. Here the CDR3 reads CASSPPSAKGRSNYGYTF. In nucleotides, the CDR3 is TGTGCCAGCTCACCACCCTCGGCAAAAGGACGGTCTAACTATGGCTACACCTTC.